The 17 T cell receptor beta chains listed next were all sequenced from one sample in a study of blood T cell repertoires in COVID-19. The protocol was immunoSEQ multiplex PCR, while the TCRdb copy is restricted to in-frame clones and leaves out a portion. The table lists approximately 97,000 clones, more than 75% of them singletons, with just under 20% in the top ten. Sequencing input: peripheral blood. Receptor source: a human donor in a cohort sampled during active COVID-19.

The chain has TRBV5-1 and TRBJ2-1, with 7 bases identical to TRBD1. V dropped 4 bases and J dropped 7; count of bases not matched to a gene: 8. CDR1 is SGHRS and CDR2 is YFSETQ in the germline V gene. The CDR3 has 14 amino acids. This CDR3 is CASSPGRQGNEQFF. CDR3 coding DNA: TGCGCCAGCAGCCCGGGCAGACAGGGAAATGAGCAGTTCTTC.

J is TRBJ2-5 and V is TRBV2, with 10 bases fitting TRBD2. V was pared by 3 bases and J by 13 bases, with 11 bases of the junction left unmatched. CDR1 and CDR2 (germline): SNHLY, FYNNEI. CDR3 length: 14 residues. DNA for the CDR3: TGTGCCAGCAGTGAGTTGTCTAGCGGGAGCCTCCCGTACTTC. The encoded protein is CASSELSSGSLPYF.

V usage is TRBV2 and J usage is TRBJ2-6; the match to TRBD1 covers 9 bases. Germline V CDR1 and CDR2: SNHLY, FYNNEI. The CDR3 contains 16 residues. V lost 3 bases and J lost 12; bases outside the gene matches: 12. The CDR3 loop reads CASSEHPSGTGSVLTF. For the CDR3, the DNA is TGTGCCAGCAGTGAGCATCCTTCCGGGACAGGGAGCGTCCTGACTTTC.

V and J are TRBV25-1 and TRBJ1-5; 7 nucleotides line up with TRBD1. The CDR3 sequence is 14 residues long. Germline V gene lookup returns CDR1 MGHDK and CDR2 SYGVNS. J was trimmed by 5 bases and V by 8 bases; bases with no gene match: 9. The CDR3 loop is CASRQTGIDQPQHF. CDR3 DNA sequence: TGTGCCAGCCGCCAGACAGGGATAGATCAGCCCCAGCATTTT.

The chain is built from TRBV6-2 or TRBV6-3 and TRBJ2-7, with TRBD2 identical over 7 bases. This CDR3 region has 17 residues. Trimming cost V 2 bases and J 1 base; bases outside gene matches: 11. Germline lookup yields CDR1 MNHEY and CDR2 SVGEGT. CDR3 coding DNA: TGTGCCAGCAGTTACGGTGGTGCGGGAGTTCTATCCTACGAGCAGTACTTC. This encodes CASSYGGAGVLSYEQYF.

The rearrangement joins TRBV5-1 to TRBJ2-2, with 9 bases aligning to TRBD1. V was clipped by 3 bases and J by 7 bases; unmatched bases: 7. The germline CDR1 and CDR2 sequences are SGHRS and YFSETQ. This CDR3 has 15 amino acids. CDR3 nucleotide sequence: TGCGCCAGCAGCTCGCTGGGACAGGGCGGCGGGGAGCTGTTTTTT. Protein product: CASSSLGQGGGELFF. The complete variable domain, with remaining parts taken from reference TRBV5-1 and TRBJ2-2, reads KAGVTQTPRYLIKTRGQQVTLSCSPISGHRSVSWYQQTPGQGLQFLFEYFSETQRNKGNFPGRFSGRQFSNSRSEMNVSTLELGDSALYLCASSSLGQGGGELFFGEGSRLTVL.

V is TRBV2 and J is TRBJ2-3; 7 bases fit TRBD2. Losses at the gene ends were 5 bases for V and 0 bases for J; bases not matched to a gene: 5. The germline CDR1 and CDR2 sequences are SNHLY and FYNNEI. The CDR3 is 15 amino acids. The CDR3 spells CASSILAASTDTQYF. The CDR3 coding sequence is TGTGCCAGCAGTATTCTAGCGGCTAGCACAGATACGCAGTATTTT.

This clone was seen only a few times. This sequence joins TRBV2 and TRBJ2-2; D is perhaps TRBD2 (5 bases). V was cut by 8 bases and J by 0 bases, with 10 bases left in between. The CDR3 sequence is 14 residues long. Germline CDR1 is SNHLY and CDR2 is FYNNEI. The chain's CDR3 is CASQSGSNTGELFF. The CDR3 region has the DNA TGTGCCAGCCAGAGCGGTTCGAACACCGGGGAGCTGTTTTTT.

This clone was seen just once. The chain uses TRBV9 and TRBJ2-1; 13 positions match TRBD2. The germline V gene has CDR1 SGDLS and CDR2 YYNGEE. J gave up 10 bases and V 7 bases, and 11 bases lay outside the gene matches. The CDR3 has 15 amino acids. CDR3 in amino acids: CASGGTSGNVGEQFF. DNA of the CDR3: TGTGCCAGCGGGGGGACTAGCGGGAATGTTGGGGAGCAGTTCTTC.

In its sample, this clone was seen once. The rearrangement joins TRBV5-1 to TRBJ2-2; no clear D. Per germline, CDR1 SGHRS and CDR2 YFSETQ. The germline V and J ends were trimmed by 4 bases and 5 bases, with 15 bases remaining between them. This CDR3 contains 15 residues. The DNA of the CDR3 is TGCGCCAGCAGCCCCCAGGTTATTGGGACCGGGGAGCTGTTTTTT. This encodes CASSPQVIGTGELFF.

This chain connects TRBV3-1 (or the pseudogene TRBV3-2) to TRBJ2-3; 9 positions agree with TRBD2. V shed 2 bases, J shed 0 bases, and the junction held 0 bases outside the gene matches. The germline V gene has CDR1 LGHDT and CDR2 YNNKEL (reference sequence). The CDR3 is made up of 15 amino acids. CDR3 residues: CASSQTSGSTDTQYF. The CDR3 nucleotides are TGTGCCAGCAGCCAAACTAGCGGGAGCACAGATACGCAGTATTTT.

The CDR3 here is CASSTSSPDTQYF. The DNA for the CDR3 is TGTGCCAGTAGCACTAGCTCCCCAGATACGCAGTATTTT. The V call is TRBV19, the J call TRBJ2-3; TRBD2 might be the D (6 bases). Looked up from germline, CDR1 is LNHDA and CDR2 is SQIVND (reference sequence). The CDR3 consists of 13 residues. The germline V and J ends were trimmed by 6 bases and 4 bases, with 11 bases remaining between them.

The rearrangement joins TRBV7-2 to TRBJ2-7, with D tentatively TRBD1 (5 bases). V shed 5 bases and J shed 3 bases, with 11 bases lying between them. The CDR3 contains 13 residues. From germline, CDR1 is SGHTA and CDR2 FQGNSA. The CDR3 DNA follows: TGTGCCAGCAGCCAGTGGGGCAGCTACGAGCAGTACTTC. Translation: CASSQWGSYEQYF.

Only one count was recorded for this clone. The rearrangement joins TRBV6-4 to TRBJ1-5; TRBD1 is a possible D gene (5 bases). V lost 8 bases and J lost 4, with 12 bases in between. CDR1 MRHNA and CDR2 SNTAGT come from the germline V gene. The CDR3 extends over 13 amino acids. Here the CDR3 reads CASAQERNQPQHF. As DNA, the CDR3 is TGTGCCAGCGCACAGGAACGTAATCAGCCCCAGCATTTT.

The chain carries TRBV9 and TRBJ2-2; maybe TRBD1 (6 bases). The V and J ends lost 4 bases and 0 bases respectively, with 16 bases between them. Germline loops: CDR1 SGDLS, CDR2 YYNGEE. The CDR3 extends over 17 amino acids. CDR3 DNA: TGTGCCAGCAGCATAAGTGACAGGACCGCGAACACCGGGGAGCTGTTTTTT. This translates into CASSISDRTANTGELFF.

J is TRBJ1-3 and V is TRBV6-5, with 7 bases lining up with TRBD1. Germline assignment: CDR1 MNHEY and CDR2 SVGAGI. CDR3 length: 13 residues. J was trimmed by 9 bases and V by 6 bases; bases with no gene match: 8. The CDR3: CASSRDSQFTIYF. CDR3 in DNA: TGTGCCAGCAGCCGGGACAGTCAATTCACCATATATTTT.

The chain employs TRBV7-2 and TRBJ2-3; D possibly corresponds to TRBD2 (6 bases). Germline CDR1 reads SGHTA; CDR2 reads FQGNSA. This CDR3 region has 14 residues. Deletions cut 5 bases from V and 3 bases from J, with 12 bases between. The CDR3 nucleotides are TGTGCCAGCAGCCCACGGGGGATAACAGATACGCAGTATTTT. Translation: CASSPRGITDTQYF.